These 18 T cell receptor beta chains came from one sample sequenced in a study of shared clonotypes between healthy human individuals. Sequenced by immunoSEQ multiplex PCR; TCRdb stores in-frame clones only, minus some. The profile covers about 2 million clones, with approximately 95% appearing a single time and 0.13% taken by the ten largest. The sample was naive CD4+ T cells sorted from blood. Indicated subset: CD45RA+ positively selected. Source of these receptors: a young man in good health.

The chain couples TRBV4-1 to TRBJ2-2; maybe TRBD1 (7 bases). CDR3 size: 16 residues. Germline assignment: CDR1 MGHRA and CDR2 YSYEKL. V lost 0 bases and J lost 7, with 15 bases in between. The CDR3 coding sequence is TGCGCCAGCAGCCAAGAAGGAGGGGGCGCGGTCGGGGAGCTGTTTTTT. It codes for CASSQEGGGAVGELFF.

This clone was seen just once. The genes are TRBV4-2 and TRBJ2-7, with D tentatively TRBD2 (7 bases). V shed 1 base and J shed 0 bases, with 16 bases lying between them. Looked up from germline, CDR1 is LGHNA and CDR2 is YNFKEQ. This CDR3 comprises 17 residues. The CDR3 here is CASSQVSGAGASYEQYF. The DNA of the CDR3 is TGTGCCAGCAGCCAAGTATCGGGGGCGGGGGCCTCCTACGAGCAGTACTTC.

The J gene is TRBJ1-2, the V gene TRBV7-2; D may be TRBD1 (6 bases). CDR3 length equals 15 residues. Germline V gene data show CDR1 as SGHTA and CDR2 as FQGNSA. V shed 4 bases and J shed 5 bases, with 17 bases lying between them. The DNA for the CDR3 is TGTGCCAGCAGCTCACTAGGGGGGCGGGAATATGGCTACACCTTC. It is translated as CASSSLGGREYGYTF.

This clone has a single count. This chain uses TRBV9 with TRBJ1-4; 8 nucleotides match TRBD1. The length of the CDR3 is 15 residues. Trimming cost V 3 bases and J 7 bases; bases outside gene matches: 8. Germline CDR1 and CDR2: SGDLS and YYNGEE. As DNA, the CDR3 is TGTGCCAGCAGCGGCCTCGGACAGGGAAGTGAAAAACTGTTTTTT. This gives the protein CASSGLGQGSEKLFF.

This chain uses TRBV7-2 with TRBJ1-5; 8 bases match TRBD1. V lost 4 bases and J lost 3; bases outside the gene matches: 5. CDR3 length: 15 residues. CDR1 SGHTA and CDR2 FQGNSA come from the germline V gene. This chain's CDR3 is CASSSRTGNNQPQHF. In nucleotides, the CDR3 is TGTGCCAGCAGCTCTCGGACAGGGAACAATCAGCCCCAGCATTTT.

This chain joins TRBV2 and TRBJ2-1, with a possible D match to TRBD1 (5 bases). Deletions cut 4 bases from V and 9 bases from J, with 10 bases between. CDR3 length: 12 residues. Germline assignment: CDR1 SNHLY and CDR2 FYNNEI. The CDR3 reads CASSAGYVEQFF. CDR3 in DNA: TGTGCCAGCAGTGCAGGGTATGTTGAGCAGTTCTTC.

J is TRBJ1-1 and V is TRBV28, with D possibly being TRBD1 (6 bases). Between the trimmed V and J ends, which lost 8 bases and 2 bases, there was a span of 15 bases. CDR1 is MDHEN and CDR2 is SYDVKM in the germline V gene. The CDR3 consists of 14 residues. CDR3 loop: CASGRRTANTEAFF. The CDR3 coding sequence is TGTGCCAGCGGCCGAAGGACAGCCAACACTGAAGCTTTCTTT.

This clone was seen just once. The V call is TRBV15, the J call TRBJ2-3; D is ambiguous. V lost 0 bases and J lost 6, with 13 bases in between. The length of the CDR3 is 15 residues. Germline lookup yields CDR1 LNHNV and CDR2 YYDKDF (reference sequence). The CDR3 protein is CATSRDGAVGDTQYF. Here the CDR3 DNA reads TGTGCCACCAGCAGAGACGGTGCGGTAGGGGATACGCAGTATTTT.

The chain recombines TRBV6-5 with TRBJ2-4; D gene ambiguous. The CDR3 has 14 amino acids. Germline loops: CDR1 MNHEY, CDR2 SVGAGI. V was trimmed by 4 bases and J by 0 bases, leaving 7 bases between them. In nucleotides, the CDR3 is TGTGCCAGCAGTTCATATACAGCCAAAAACATTCAGTACTTC. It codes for CASSSYTAKNIQYF.

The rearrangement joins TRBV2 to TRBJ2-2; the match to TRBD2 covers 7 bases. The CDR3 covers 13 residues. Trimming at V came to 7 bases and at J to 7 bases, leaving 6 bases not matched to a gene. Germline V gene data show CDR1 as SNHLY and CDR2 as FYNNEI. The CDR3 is CASKREGNGELFF. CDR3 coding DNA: TGTGCCAGCAAGCGGGAAGGAAACGGGGAGCTGTTTTTT.

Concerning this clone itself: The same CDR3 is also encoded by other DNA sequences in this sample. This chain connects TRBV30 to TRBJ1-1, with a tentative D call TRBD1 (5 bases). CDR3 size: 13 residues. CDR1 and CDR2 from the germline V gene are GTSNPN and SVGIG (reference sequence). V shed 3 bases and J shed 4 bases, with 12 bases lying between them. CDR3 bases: TGTGCCTGGAGCCGCGCCGGGGGCACTGAAGCTTTCTTT. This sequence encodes CAWSRAGGTEAFF.

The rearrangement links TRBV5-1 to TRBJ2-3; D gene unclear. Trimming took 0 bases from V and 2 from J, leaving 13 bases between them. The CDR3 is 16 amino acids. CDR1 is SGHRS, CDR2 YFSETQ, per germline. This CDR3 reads CASSLGVNSFTDTQYF. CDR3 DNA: TGCGCCAGCAGCTTGGGCGTGAACAGTTTCACAGATACGCAGTATTTT.

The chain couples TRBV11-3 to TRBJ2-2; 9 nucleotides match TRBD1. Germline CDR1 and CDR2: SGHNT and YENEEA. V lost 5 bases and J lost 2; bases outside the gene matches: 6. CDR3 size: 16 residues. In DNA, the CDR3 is TGTGCCAGCAGCCTAGGGACAGGGTTCAACACCGGGGAGCTGTTTTTT. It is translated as CASSLGTGFNTGELFF.

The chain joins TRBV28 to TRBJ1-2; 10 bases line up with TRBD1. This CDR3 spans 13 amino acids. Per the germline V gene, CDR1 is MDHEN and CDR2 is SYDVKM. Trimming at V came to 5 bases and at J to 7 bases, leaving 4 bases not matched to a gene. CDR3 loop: CASSLTGGFGYTF. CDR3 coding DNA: TGTGCCAGCAGTCTGACAGGGGGCTTTGGCTACACCTTC.

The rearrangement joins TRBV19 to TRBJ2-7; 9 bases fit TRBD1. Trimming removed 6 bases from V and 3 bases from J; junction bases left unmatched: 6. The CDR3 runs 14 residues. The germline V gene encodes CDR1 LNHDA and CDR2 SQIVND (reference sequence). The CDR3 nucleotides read TGTGCCAGTAGCACAGGGGGCCGAGGCTACGAGCAGTACTTC. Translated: CASSTGGRGYEQYF.

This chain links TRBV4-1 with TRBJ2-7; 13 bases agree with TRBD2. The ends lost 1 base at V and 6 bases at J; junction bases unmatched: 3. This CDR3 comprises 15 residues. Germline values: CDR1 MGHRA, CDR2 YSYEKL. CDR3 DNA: TGCGCCAGCAGCCAAGTGGGACTAGCGGGATTCGAGCAGTACTTC. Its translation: CASSQVGLAGFEQYF.

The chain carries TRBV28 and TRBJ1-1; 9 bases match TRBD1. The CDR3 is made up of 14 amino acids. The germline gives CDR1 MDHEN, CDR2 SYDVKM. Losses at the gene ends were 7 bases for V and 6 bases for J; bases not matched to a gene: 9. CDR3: CASTRGQGGPEAFF. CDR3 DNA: TGTGCCAGCACCAGGGGACAGGGTGGTCCTGAAGCTTTCTTT.

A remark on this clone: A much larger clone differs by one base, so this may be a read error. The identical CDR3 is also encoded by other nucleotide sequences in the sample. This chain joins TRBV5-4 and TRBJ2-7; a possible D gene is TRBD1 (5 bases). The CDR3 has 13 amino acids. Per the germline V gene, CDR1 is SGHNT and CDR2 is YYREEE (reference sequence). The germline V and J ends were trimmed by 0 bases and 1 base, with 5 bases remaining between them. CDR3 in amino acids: CASSLGQSYEQYF. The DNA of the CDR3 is TGTGCCAGCAGCTTGGGACAGTCCTACGAGCAGTACTTC.